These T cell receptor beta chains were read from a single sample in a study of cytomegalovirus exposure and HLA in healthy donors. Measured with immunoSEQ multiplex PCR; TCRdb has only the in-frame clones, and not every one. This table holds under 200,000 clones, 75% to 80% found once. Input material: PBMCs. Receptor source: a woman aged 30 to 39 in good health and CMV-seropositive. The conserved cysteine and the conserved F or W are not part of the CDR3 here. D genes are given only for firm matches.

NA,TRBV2,ATPGSAVADEQF
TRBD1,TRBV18,ASSPGTVLNYGYT
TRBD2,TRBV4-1,ASSQIRLAEYEQY
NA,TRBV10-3,AISVTKSYEQY
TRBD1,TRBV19,ASRPLGQGKETQY
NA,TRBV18,ASSLQGSYNEQF
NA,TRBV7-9,ASTGSGLREQY
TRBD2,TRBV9,ASSVFSGTSYEQY
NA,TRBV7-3,ASSLGGLSGNTIY
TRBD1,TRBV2,ASSSHRGTTEAF
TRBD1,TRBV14,ASSQEGGQGRGGQPQH
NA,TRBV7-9,ASSANVDTQY
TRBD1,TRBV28,ASSPDFGTVIFGYT
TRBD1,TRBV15,ATSEDRARATEAF
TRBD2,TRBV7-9,ASSLGGTSGSSDTQY
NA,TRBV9,ASRNQGNTEAF
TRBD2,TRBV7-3,ASSSRTSGGNNEQF
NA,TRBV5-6,ASSSPGLLYNEQF
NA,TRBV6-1,ASSEVKPTNEKLF
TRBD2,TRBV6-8,ASTFLAGGERYEQF
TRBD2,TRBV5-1,ASSLMGGRASDEQF
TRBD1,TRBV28,ASYRGPRPQSYGYT
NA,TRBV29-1,SVVGDTYGYT
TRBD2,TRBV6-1,ASSATRRGAIGELF
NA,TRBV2,ASTLPNEQF
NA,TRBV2,ASSEARDRYYEQY
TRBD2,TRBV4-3,ASSPGISGGVQETQY
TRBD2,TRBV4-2,ASSRTNWTSGRMRQETQY
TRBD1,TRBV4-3,ASSREGGTGVEKLF
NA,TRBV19,ASSKQPTGNEKLF
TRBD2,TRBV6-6,ASRTLAGSSYNEQF
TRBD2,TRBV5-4,ASSAPGLATNEQF
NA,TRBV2,ASSYRVNTEAF
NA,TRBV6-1,ASKLQGNTEAF
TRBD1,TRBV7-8,ASSLMTGGYEQY
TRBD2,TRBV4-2,ASSQDPISGSFRAEQF
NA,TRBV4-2,ASSQRSTDSSPETQY
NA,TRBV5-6,ASSLRQGNSYEQY
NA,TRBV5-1,ASSLEGPGASSYNEQF
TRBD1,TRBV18,ASSPGTGAYNEQF
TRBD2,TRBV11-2,ASSLSSGGRNIQY
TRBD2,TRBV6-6,ASSYPGLAGEQY
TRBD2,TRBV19,ASHGGGLPYYNEQF
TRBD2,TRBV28,ASSLLTSGGVAGELF
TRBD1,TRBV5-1,ASSPDRVAGELF
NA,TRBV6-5,ASSEGHIYNEQF
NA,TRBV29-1,STGGDPYGYT
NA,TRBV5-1,ASSVMSSDEQF
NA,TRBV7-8,ASSPRDSDNEKLF
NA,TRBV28,ATLGPRERANVQY
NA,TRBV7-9,ASSLNLQASGNTIY